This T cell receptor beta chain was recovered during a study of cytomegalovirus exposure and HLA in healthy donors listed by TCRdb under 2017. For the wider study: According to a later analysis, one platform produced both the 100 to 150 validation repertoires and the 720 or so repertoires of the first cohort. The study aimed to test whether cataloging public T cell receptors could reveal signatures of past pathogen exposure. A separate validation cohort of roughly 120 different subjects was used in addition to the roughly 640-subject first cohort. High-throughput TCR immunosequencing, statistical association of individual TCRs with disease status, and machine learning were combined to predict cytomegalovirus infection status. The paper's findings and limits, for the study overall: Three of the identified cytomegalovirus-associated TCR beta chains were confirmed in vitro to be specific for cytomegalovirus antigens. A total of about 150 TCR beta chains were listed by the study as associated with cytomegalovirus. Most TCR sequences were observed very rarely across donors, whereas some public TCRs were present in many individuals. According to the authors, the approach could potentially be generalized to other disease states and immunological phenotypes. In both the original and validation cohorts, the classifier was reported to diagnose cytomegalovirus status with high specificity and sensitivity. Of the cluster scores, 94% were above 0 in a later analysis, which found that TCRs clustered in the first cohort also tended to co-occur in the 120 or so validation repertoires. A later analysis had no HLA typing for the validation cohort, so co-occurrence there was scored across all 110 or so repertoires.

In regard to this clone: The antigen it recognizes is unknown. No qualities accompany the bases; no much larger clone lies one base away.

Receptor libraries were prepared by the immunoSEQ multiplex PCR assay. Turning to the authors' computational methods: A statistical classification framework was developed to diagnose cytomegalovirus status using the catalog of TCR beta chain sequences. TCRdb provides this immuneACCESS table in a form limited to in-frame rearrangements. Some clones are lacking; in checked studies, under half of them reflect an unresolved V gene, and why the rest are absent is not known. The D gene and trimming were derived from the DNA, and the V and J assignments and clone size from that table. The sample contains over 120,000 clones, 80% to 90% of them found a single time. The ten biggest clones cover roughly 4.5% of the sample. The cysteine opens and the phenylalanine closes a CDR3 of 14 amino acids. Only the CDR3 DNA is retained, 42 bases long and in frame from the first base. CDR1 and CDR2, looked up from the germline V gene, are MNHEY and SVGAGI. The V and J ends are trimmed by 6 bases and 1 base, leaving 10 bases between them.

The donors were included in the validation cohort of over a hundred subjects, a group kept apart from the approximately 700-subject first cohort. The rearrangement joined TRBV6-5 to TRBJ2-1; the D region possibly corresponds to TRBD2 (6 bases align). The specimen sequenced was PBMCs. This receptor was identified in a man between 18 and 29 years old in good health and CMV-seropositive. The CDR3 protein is CASRRDWSYNEQFF. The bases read TGTGCCAGCAGACGGGACTGGTCCTACAATGAGCAGTTCTTC.